This T cell receptor (beta chain) is from a study of T cells after yellow fever vaccination. Findings of the study overall: Reappearance after the booster was observed for most primary-vaccination clones (about 95% CD4, about 91% CD8).

CDR1 is SGHTA and CDR2 is FQGNSA in the germline V gene. V was shortened by 5 bases and J by 0 bases, with 13 bases between the two germline ends. CDR3 length: 15 amino acids. TCRdb processed the 5' RACE reads anew with MiXCR; each CDR3 protein has one entry. The table has about 550,000 distinct CDR3 sequences, 15% to 20% seen once. This clonotype was counted only a few times. Antigen unknown. This TCR was sampled from a man aged 30-40 years who received the YFV17D yellow fever vaccine. Source: PBMCs, taken 15 days after the yellow fever booster vaccination. The J gene is TRBJ1-1, the V gene TRBV7-2; perhaps TRBD1 as D (6 bases). The CDR3 loop reads CASSPGGAVNTEAFF. The CDR3 DNA is TGTGCCAGCAGCCCCGGGGGCGCAGTGAACACTGAAGCTTTCTTT. The complete variable domain, with remaining parts taken from reference TRBV7-2 and TRBJ1-1, reads GAGVSQSPSNKVTEKGKDVELRCDPISGHTALYWYRQSLGQGLEFLIYFQGNSAPDKSGLPSDRFSAERTGGSVSTLTIQRTQQEDSAVYLCASSPGGAVNTEAFFGQGTRLTVV.